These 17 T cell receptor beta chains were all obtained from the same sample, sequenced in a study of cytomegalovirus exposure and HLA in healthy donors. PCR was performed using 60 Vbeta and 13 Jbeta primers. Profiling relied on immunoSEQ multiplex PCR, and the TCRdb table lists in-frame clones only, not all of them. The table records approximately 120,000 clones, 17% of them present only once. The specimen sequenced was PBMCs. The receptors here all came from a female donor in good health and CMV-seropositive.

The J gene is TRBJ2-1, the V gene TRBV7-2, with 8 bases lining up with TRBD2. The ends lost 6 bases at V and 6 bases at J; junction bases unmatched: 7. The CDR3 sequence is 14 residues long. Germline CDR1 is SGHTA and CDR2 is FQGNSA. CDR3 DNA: TGTGCCAGCAGAAATCCCGGGACTAGCAATGAGCAGTTCTTC. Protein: CASRNPGTSNEQFF.

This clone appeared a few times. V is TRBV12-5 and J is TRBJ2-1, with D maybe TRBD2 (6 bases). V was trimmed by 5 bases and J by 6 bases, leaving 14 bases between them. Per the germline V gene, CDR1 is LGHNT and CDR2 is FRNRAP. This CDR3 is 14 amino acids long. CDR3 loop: CASGPGGAFNEQFF. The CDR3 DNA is TGTGCTAGTGGTCCAGGAGGGGCTTTCAATGAGCAGTTCTTC.

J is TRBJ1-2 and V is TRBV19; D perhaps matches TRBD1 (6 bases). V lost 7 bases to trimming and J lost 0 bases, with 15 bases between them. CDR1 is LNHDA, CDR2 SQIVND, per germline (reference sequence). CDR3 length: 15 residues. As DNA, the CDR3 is TGTGCCAGTACCCCGGGGGGACATACTAACTATGGCTACACCTTC. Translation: CASTPGGHTNYGYTF.

CDR3 nucleotides: TGTGCCAGCAGTGAGGAGGCCCCCTATGGCTACACCTTC. Its translation is CASSEEAPYGYTF. The rearrangement links TRBV6-1 to TRBJ1-2; D is ambiguous. Trimming left V 3 bases short and J 4 bases short, with 9 bases between. The germline CDR1 and CDR2 sequences are MNHNS and SASEGT. There are 13 residues in the CDR3.

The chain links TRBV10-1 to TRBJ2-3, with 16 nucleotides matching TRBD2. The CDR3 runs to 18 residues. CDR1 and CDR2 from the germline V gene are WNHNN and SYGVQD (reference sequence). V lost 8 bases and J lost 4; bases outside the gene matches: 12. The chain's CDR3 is CASGPGTSGGALPDTQYF. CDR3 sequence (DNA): TGCGCCAGCGGCCCCGGGACTAGCGGGGGGGCTCTCCCAGATACGCAGTATTTT.

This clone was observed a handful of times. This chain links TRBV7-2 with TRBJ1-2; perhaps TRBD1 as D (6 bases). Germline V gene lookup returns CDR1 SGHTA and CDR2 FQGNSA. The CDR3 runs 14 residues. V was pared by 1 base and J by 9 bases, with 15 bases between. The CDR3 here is CASSLVSMGDSYTF. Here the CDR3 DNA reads TGTGCCAGCAGCTTAGTATCGATGGGGGACAGCTACACCTTC.

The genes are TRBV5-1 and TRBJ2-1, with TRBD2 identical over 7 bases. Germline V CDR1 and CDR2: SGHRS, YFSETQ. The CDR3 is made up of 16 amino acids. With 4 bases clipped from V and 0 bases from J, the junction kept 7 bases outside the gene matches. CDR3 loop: CASSLEGLRSYNEQFF. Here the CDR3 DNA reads TGCGCCAGCAGCCTCGAGGGACTACGCTCCTACAATGAGCAGTTCTTC.

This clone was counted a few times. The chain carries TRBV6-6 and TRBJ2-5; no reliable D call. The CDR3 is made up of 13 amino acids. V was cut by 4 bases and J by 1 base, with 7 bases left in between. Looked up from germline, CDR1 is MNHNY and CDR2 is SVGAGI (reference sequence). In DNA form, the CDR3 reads TGTGCCAGCAGTTCAGGTACCCAAGAGACCCAGTACTTC. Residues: CASSSGTQETQYF.

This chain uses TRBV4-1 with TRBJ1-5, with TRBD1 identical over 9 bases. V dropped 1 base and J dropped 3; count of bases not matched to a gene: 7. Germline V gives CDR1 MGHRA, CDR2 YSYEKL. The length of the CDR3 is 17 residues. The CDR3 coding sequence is TGCGCCAGCAGCCAAGGACAGGGGGGAGGAATCAATCAGCCCCAGCATTTT. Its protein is CASSQGQGGGINQPQHF.

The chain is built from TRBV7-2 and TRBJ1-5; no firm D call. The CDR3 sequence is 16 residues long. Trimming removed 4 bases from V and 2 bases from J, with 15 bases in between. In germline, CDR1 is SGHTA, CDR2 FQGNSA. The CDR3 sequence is CASSSPGGSGNQPQHF. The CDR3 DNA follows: TGTGCCAGCAGCTCCCCAGGAGGGTCCGGCAATCAGCCCCAGCATTTT.

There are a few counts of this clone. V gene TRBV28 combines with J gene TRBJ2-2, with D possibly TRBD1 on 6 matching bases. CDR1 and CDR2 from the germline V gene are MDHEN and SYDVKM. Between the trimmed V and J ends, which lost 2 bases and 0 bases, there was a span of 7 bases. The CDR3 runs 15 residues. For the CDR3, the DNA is TGTGCCAGCAGTTTAGGGACAACGAACACCGGGGAGCTGTTTTTT. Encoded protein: CASSLGTTNTGELFF. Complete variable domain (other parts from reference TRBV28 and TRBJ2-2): DVKVTQSSRYLVKRTGEKVFLECVQDMDHENMFWYRQDPGLGLRLIYFSYDVKMKEKGDIPEGYSVSREKKERFSLILESASTNQTSMYLCASSLGTTNTGELFFGEGSRLTVL.

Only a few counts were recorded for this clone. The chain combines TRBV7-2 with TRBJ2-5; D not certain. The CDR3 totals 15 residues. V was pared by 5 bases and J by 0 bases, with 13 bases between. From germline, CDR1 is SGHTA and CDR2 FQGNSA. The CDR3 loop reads CASSTPTWYQETQYF. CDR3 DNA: TGTGCCAGCAGCACACCGACTTGGTACCAAGAGACCCAGTACTTC.

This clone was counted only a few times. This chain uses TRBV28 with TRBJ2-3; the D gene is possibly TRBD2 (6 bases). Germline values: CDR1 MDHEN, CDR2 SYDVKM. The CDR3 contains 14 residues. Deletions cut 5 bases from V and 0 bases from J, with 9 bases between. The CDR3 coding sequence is TGTGCCAGCAGTGGCCGGGAGAGCACAGATACGCAGTATTTT. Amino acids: CASSGRESTDTQYF.

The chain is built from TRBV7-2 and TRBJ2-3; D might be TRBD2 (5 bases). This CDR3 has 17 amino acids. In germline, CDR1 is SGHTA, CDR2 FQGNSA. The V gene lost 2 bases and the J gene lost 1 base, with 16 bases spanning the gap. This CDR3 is CASSLLRSGLGTDTQYF. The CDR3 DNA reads TGTGCCAGCAGCTTACTCCGGAGCGGACTTGGCACAGATACGCAGTATTTT.

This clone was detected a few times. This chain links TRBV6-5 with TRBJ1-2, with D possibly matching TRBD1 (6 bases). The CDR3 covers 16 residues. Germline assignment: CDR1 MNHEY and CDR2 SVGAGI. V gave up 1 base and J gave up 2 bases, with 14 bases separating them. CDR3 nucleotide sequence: TGTGCCAGCAGTTACTGGGGGCGAAAGTCCAACTATGGCTACACCTTC. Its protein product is CASSYWGRKSNYGYTF.

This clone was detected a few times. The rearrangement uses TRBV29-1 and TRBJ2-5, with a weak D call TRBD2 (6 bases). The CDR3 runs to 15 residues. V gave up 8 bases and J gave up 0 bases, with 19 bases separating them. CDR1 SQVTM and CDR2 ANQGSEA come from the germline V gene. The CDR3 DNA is TGCAGCATTGGTTCCGAGACTAGTTACCAAGAGACCCAGTACTTC. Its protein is CSIGSETSYQETQYF.

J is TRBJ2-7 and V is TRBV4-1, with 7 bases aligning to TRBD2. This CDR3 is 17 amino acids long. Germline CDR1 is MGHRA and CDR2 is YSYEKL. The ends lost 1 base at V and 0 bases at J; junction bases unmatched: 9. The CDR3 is CASSQVFGAGSSYEQYF. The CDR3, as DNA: TGCGCCAGCAGCCAAGTATTCGGAGCGGGGAGCTCCTACGAGCAGTACTTC.